This T cell receptor (beta chain) was identified in a study of PD-L1 blockade in urothelial cancer (dated by TCRdb to the late 2010s). About the full investigation: Therapy was started in the mid-2010s for all patients, and atezolizumab 1,200 mg was administered intravenously every 3 weeks. Pretreatment blood TCR-seq was available for 27 to 30 patients, at least one posttreatment blood collection was obtained for about 25 patients, and tumor TCR-seq was available for about 25 patients. Blood samples were analyzed 3 weeks after the start of treatment (second dose) and 6 weeks after the start of treatment. A median of about 150,000 T cells and 85,000 or so unique TCRs was obtained from blood samples, and a median clonality of 0.080 was observed. In the same patients, whole exome sequencing and RNA sequencing of pretreatment tumors were performed in addition to TCR sequencing. About 90% of the roughly 29 patients were identified as males with urothelial cancer of bladder origin, and a prior smoking history was reported by 18 of 29 patients. The study, an exploratory multi-omic analysis, examined somatic, immune and clinical correlates of response to PD-L1 blockade with atezolizumab in urothelial cancer. Ten or so patients reached durable clinical benefit, while 20 patients did not. Durable clinical benefit meant progression-free survival longer than 6 months, and TCR features were also tested against progression-free and overall survival. Pretreatment tumor samples, along with matched peripheral blood serially collected before and after atezolizumab treatment, were subjected to TCR sequencing. An ECOG performance status of 0 or 1 was recorded for the patients, and 0 to 3 prior chemotherapy regimens had been received by the patients.

Synthetic TCR analog templates were spiked into each PCR so that absolute template abundance could be estimated from read counts. The immunoSEQ assay was used to amplify TCRbeta CDR3 regions from genomic DNA with bias-controlled V and J gene primers. Rearranged TCRbeta segments were sequenced at approximately 20X coverage. Turning to the authors' computational methods: Sequencing errors were corrected by clustering, and CDR3s were annotated against IMGT so that V, D and J genes could be assigned. Out-of-frame and stop-codon sequences were excluded, and only productive TCRbeta rearrangements were used in downstream analyses. To compute clonality, Shannon entropy was normalized by the log of the number of unique productive sequences and then subtracted from one. Fisher's exact test with Benjamini-Hochberg correction, at a threshold of adjusted p below 0.01, was used to find clones that differed between time points or between blood and tumor. As stored in TCRdb, this immuneACCESS dataset retains in-frame rearrangements with V and J assigned. A fraction of the clones does not appear; measured against another copy, unresolved V genes explain less than half of the discrepancy, and the remainder lacks a known reason. V and J calls and clone size are as listed in that table; D and trimming were resolved from the DNA. This sample holds tens of thousands of clones; roughly 82% were observed only once. In total, the top ten clones hold roughly 6.4% of the sample.

The research as a whole found: Because of the small sample size (n ≈ 31) and the many exploratory analyses performed, the results are intended to be regarded as hypothesis-generating. Patients with durable benefit showed greater expansion of tumor-associated TCR clones in peripheral blood 3 weeks after starting treatment (n ≈ 21, p = 0.022). Improved progression-free and overall survival was associated with having pretreatment peripheral blood TCR clonality below the median.

On this clone: No antigen is known for it. Base-call qualities are not available, and no considerably larger clone is one nucleotide away.

The CDR3 sequence holds 13 residues, the cysteine and phenylalanine included. Only the CDR3 region is kept as DNA, spanning 39 bases read in frame from base 1. For CDR1 and CDR2, the germline V gene (reference sequence) lists LNHDA and SQIVND. A distance of 9 bases separates the germline ends of V and J, which lose 6 bases and 1 base respectively. The time point label, as the study defines it: pretreatment peripheral blood. The cohort comprised more than 25 patients with locally advanced or metastatic urothelial carcinoma treated at Memorial Sloan Kettering on a trial protocol. Peripheral blood mononuclear cells were collected pretreatment and during treatment, with between 1 and 8 total time points per patient. The Qiagen DNeasy Blood extraction kit was used to purify genomic DNA from total PBMCs and from tumor samples. PBMCs were collected pretreatment and during treatment, and were isolated and stored as previously described.

Recombination connected TRBV19 to TRBJ1-1, and TRBD1 may be the D gene, going by 5 matching bases. This TCR was sampled from a man aged 55 to 69 with urothelial cancer. Sequenced material: PBMCs, taken around atezolizumab (anti-PD-L1) treatment. The CDR3 protein sequence reads: CASRGGGNTEAFF. The DNA is TGTGCCAGTAGGGGGGGTGGGAACACTGAAGCTTTCTTT.